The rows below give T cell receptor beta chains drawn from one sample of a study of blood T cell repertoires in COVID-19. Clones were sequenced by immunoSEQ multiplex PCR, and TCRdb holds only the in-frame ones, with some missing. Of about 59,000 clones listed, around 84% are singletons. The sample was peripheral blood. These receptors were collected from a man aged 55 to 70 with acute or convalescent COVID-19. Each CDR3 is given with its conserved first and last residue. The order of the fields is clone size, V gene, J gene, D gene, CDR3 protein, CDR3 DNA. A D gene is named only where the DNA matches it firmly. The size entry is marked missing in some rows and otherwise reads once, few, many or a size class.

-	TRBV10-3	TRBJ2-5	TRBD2	CAISEWEGRETQYF	TGTGCCATCAGTGAGTGGGAGGGCCGGGAGACCCAGTACTTC
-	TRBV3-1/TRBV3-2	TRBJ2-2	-	CASSQRTGTGELFF	TGTGCCAGCAGCCAGAGAACAGGGACCGGGGAGCTGTTTTTT
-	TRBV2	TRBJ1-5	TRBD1	CASRGQAGQPQHF	TGTGCCAGCAGGGGACAGGCGGGTCAGCCCCAGCATTTT
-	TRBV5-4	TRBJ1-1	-	CASTKNTEAFF	TGTGCCAGCACAAAAAACACTGAAGCTTTCTTT
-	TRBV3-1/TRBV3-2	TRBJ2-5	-	CASSQEKGGLETQYF	TGTGCCAGCAGCCAAGAGAAGGGGGGGCTAGAGACCCAGTACTTC
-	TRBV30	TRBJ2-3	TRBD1	CAETGGSTDTQYF	TGTGCTGAGACAGGGGGCAGCACAGATACGCAGTATTTT
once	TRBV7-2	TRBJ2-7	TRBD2	CASSLGLAVYEQYF	TGTGCCAGCAGCTTAGGTCTAGCGGTCTACGAGCAGTACTTC
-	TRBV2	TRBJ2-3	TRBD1	CASSAQGGRDTQYF	TGTGCCAGCAGTGCACAGGGGGGCCGGGATACGCAGTATTTT
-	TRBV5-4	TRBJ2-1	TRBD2	CASSSRTSGGAYNEQFF	TGTGCCAGCAGCTCAAGGACTAGCGGGGGGGCCTACAATGAGCAGTTCTTC
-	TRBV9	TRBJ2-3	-	CASSVGGGRTDTQYF	TGTGCCAGCAGCGTAGGGGGAGGCCGCACAGATACGCAGTATTTT
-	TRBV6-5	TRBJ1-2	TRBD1	CASRQGGSGYTF	TGTGCCAGCAGACAGGGGGGGTCTGGCTACACCTTC
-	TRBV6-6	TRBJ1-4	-	CASSYGGTNEKLFF	TGTGCCAGCAGTTACGGGGGGACTAATGAAAAACTGTTTTTT
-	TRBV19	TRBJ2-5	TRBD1	CASSRGQQETQYF	TGTGCCAGTAGTAGGGGACAGCAAGAGACCCAGTACTTC
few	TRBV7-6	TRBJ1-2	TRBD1	CASSPLLGGQGYLNYGYTF	TGTGCCAGCAGCCCCCTTTTGGGGGGACAGGGCTACCTTAACTATGGCTACACCTTC
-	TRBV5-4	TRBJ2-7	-	CASSLQGYEQYF	TGTGCCAGCAGCTTGCAGGGCTACGAGCAGTACTTC
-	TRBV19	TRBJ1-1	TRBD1	CASTTGQVNTEAFF	TGTGCCAGTACCACGGGACAGGTGAACACTGAAGCTTTCTTT
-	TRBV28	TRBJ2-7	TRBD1	CASSKQGAVEQYF	TGTGCCAGCAGTAAACAGGGGGCGGTCGAGCAGTACTTC
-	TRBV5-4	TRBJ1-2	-	CASRGTGANYGYTF	TGTGCCAGCAGAGGGACGGGAGCTAACTATGGCTACACCTTC
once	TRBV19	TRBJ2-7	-	CASSGVQGRLNEQYF	TGTGCCAGTAGTGGGGTCCAGGGGCGCTTAAACGAGCAGTACTTC
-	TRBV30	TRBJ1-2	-	CAWSADLGDGYTF	TGTGCCTGGAGCGCGGATTTGGGTGATGGCTACACCTTC
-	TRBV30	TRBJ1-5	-	CAWSSEGNQPQHF	TGTGCCTGGAGTTCGGAGGGGAACCAGCCCCAGCATTTT
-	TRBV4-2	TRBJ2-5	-	CASSLRGSGETQYF	TGTGCCAGCAGCCTCAGGGGTTCTGGGGAGACCCAGTACTTC
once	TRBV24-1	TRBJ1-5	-	CATSDRTRGFGQPQHF	TGTGCCACCAGTGATCGGACCCGGGGTTTCGGTCAGCCCCAGCATTTT
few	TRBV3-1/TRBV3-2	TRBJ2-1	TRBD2	CASSQGGLAGAQRGREQFF	TGTGCCAGCAGCCAAGGGGGACTAGCGGGGGCCCAAAGGGGTCGTGAGCAGTTCTTC
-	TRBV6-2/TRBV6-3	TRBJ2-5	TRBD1	CASSSRDRVGEETQYF	TGTGCCAGCAGCTCCCGGGACAGGGTTGGGGAGGAGACCCAGTACTTC
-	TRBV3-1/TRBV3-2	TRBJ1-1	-	CASSQKTQAEAFF	TGTGCCAGCAGCCAAAAGACACAGGCGGAAGCTTTCTTT
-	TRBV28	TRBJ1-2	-	CASRYYGYTF	TGTGCCAGCAGGTATTATGGCTACACCTTC
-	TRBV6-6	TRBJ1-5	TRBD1	CASSSPTGVNNQPQHF	TGTGCCAGCAGTTCCCCGACAGGGGTGAACAATCAGCCCCAGCATTTT
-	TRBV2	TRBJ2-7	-	CASSEQGLINEQYF	TGTGCCAGCAGTGAACAGGGGCTTATAAACGAGCAGTACTTC
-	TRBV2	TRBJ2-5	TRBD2	CASVLTSGGAKTQYF	TGTGCCAGCGTCCTGACTAGCGGGGGGGCGAAGACCCAGTACTTC
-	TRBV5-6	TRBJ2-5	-	CASSLVKDFQETQYF	TGTGCCAGCAGCTTGGTAAAGGACTTTCAAGAGACCCAGTACTTC
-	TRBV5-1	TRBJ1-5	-	CASSLTAGSNQPQHF	TGCGCCAGCAGCTTGACAGCGGGAAGCAATCAGCCCCAGCATTTT
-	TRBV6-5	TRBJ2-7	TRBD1	CASKSDRVPYEQYF	TGTGCCAGCAAATCGGACAGGGTGCCCTACGAGCAGTACTTC
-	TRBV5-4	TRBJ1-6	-	CASSLETANSPLHF	TGTGCCAGCAGCTTGGAAACAGCAAATTCACCCCTCCACTTT
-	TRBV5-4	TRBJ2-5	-	CASSLGTNQETQYF	TGTGCCAGCAGCTTGGGGACTAACCAAGAGACCCAGTACTTC
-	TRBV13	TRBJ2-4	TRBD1	CASSFLGQGANIQYF	TGTGCCAGCAGCTTTCTGGGACAGGGGGCGAACATTCAGTACTTC
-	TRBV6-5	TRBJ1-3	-	CASSPGVSGNTIYF	TGTGCCAGCAGTCCAGGTGTCTCTGGAAACACCATATATTTT
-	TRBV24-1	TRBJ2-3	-	CATSELGASTDTQYF	TGTGCCACCAGTGAATTAGGGGCCAGCACAGATACGCAGTATTTT
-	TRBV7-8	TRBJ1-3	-	CASSSGDLRGNTIYF	TGTGCCAGCAGCTCAGGGGACCTTCGAGGAAACACCATATATTTT
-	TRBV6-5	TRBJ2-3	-	CASSYGGGAGDTQYF	TGTGCCAGCAGTTACGGAGGGGGGGCCGGAGATACGCAGTATTTT
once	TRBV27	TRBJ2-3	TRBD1	CASSFRDSSTDTQYF	TGTGCCAGCAGTTTCAGGGACAGTAGCACAGATACGCAGTATTTT
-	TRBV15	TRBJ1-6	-	CATSRDVGAVDSYNSPLHF	TGTGCCACCAGCAGAGATGTGGGAGCTGTGGACTCCTATAATTCACCCCTCCACTTT
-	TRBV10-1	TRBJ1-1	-	CATLWRGQKDTEAFF	TGCGCCACCTTATGGAGGGGTCAAAAGGACACTGAAGCTTTCTTT
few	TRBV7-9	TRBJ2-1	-	CASSLAHRNNEQFF	TGTGCCAGCAGCTTAGCGCACAGAAACAATGAGCAGTTCTTC
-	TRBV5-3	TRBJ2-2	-	CARSLCKVTANTGELFF	TGTGCCAGAAGCTTGTGTAAGGTTACAGCGAACACCGGGGAGCTGTTTTTT
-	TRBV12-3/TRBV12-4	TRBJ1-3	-	CASSLQAGNTIYF	TGTGCCAGCAGTTTGCAGGCTGGAAACACCATATATTTT
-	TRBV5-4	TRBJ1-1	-	CASSLSHGDTEAFF	TGTGCCAGCAGCTTGTCCCACGGGGACACTGAAGCTTTCTTT
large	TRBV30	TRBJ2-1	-	CAWAGSSYNEQFF	TGTGCCTGGGCAGGTAGCTCCTACAATGAGCAGTTCTTC
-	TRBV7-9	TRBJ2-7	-	CASSPWSLSSYEQYF	TGTGCCAGCAGCCCCTGGAGCCTAAGCTCCTACGAGCAGTACTTC
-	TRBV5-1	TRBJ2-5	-	CASSLGAGSQETQYF	TGCGCCAGCAGCTTGGGGGCAGGGTCTCAAGAGACCCAGTACTTC
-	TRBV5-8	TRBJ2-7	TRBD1	CASSLDRGRQYF	TGTGCCAGCAGCTTGGACAGGGGCAGGCAGTACTTC
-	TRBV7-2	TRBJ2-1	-	CASSFYSDNEQFF	TGTGCCAGCAGCTTCTACAGTGACAATGAGCAGTTCTTC
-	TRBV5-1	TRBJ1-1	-	CASSLEQLNTEAFF	TGCGCCAGCAGCTTGGAACAGCTGAACACTGAAGCTTTCTTT
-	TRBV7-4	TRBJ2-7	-	CASSSSDCQPSYEQYF	TGTGCCAGCAGCTCGTCCGACTGCCAACCCAGCTACGAGCAGTACTTC